One TCR beta chain is described in this entry. This clone's antigen is unknown. No base qualities exist here, and no much larger clone lies one base off it. This record comes from a study of a mutant IDH1 vaccine in newly diagnosed glioma (dated by TCRdb to the early 2020s). General notes on the study: Vaccination began 4-6 weeks after radiotherapy alone, or alongside temozolomide cycles in the chemotherapy-containing groups. For exploratory analyses, about two dozen treated patients had longitudinal TCRB deep sequencing done wherever samples were available. Of the 32 patients who were treated, about 60% were male and 37.5% were female, and the mean age was around 40 years. Peripheral blood samples were drawn at six visits, namely V03 (baseline), V05, V07, V10, V12 and V13. Visit V12 was the week-35 safety follow-up and visit V13 was the week-47 end of study. Before enrollment, patients had received standard therapy of radiotherapy alone, temozolomide alone, or radiochemotherapy with temozolomide; most received the combination. What the study reported, not specific to this receptor: Across multiple MHC alleles, vaccine-induced immune responses were seen in just over 90% of patients. The authors stated that sample limitations prevented analyses of patient blood samples from being reproduced. Selection of PBMC samples for TCRB deep sequencing was based on availability. Pseudoprogression appeared unrelated to alterations in the top peripheral T cell clonotypes detected by TCRB sequencing.

Library construction relied on the immunoSEQ multiplex PCR assay. The hsTCRB Kit was used according to the manufacturer's protocol to amplify rearranged TCR beta chain sequences. TCRB libraries were sequenced on an Illumina MiSeq. The authors' pipeline ran thus. The proprietary platform of the kit vendor was used for demultiplexing, trimming and gene mapping. Entries here come from immuneACCESS through TCRdb and include only in-frame sequences with V and J called. Some clones fail to appear in such tables; in the studies checked, an unresolved V gene covers under half of the shortfall, and the cause of the remainder is unknown. V, J and clone size derive from that table, while D and trimming were established from the DNA sequence. The sample table records more than 45,000 clones; more than 75% of these occur just once. Around 5.7% of the sample goes to the ten largest clones. The time point label here, explained by the study, means: week 35, safety follow-up. Every vaccine dose consisted of 300 ug of a 20-mer mutant IDH1 peptide in Montanide, administered subcutaneously together with topical imiquimod. Patients were given eight vaccinations, in weeks 1, 3, 5, 7, 11, 15, 19 and 23, which matched visits V03 through V10. All donors had newly diagnosed IDH1-mutant astrocytomas of WHO grade 3 or 4 that showed loss of nuclear ATRX. The samples were drawn from NOA16, a multicentre, single-arm, open-label phase I trial in Germany that tested a mutant IDH1 peptide vaccine in humans for the first time. Genomic DNA for TCRB sequencing was extracted from EDTA blood using the DNeasy Blood and Tissue Kit.

The source was PBMCs, collected from a glioma patient whose treatment included an IDH1 peptide vaccine. This receptor was taken from a woman in her thirties or forties with glioma.

Here the CDR3 is given as CASSGGEAGGQFF. The DNA sequence reads TGTGCCAGCAGTGGGGGCGAAGCGGGGGGGCAGTTCTTC. The chain couples TRBV6-4 to TRBJ2-1, and 9 bases in between align with TRBD2. The germline V and J ends show losses of 4 bases and 12 bases respectively, and no gene match explains 7 bases of the junction. The CDR3 measures 13 amino acids from cysteine to phenylalanine. Just CDR3 DNA is preserved here, 39 bases in frame from base 1. CDR1 and CDR2 (MRHNA, SNTAGT) derive from the germline V gene.